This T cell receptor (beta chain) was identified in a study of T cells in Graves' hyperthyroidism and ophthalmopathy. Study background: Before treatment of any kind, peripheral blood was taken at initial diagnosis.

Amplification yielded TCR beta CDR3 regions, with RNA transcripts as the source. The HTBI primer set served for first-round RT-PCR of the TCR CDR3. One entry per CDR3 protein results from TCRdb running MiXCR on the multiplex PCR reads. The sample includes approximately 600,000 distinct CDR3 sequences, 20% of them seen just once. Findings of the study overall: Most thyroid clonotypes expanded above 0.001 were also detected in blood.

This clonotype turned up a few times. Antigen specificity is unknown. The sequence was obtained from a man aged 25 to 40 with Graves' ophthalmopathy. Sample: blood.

CDR3 region: CASSESPGQNSYNEQFF. The CDR3 DNA reads as TGCGCCAGCAGTGAGTCGCCGGGACAGAATTCCTACAATGAGCAGTTCTTC. This sequence joins TRBV10-1 and TRBJ2-1, with 7 bases fitting TRBD1. From germline, CDR1 is WNHNN and CDR2 SYGVQD (reference sequence). Trimming took 0 bases from V and 1 from J; bases not matched to a gene: 6. The CDR3 runs 17 residues.